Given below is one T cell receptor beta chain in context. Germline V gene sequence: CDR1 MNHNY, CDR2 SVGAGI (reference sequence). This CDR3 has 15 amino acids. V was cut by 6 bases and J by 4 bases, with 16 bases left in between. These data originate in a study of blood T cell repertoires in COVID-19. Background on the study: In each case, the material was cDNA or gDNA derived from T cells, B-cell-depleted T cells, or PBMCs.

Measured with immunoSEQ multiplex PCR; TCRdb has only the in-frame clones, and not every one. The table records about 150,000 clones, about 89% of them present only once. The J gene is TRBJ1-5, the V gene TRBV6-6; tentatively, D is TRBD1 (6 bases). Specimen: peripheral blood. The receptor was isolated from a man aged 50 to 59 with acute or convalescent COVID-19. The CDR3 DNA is TGTGCCAGCAGCCAGCCAGGACAGAGTAATCAGCCCCAGCATTTT. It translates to CASSQPGQSNQPQHF.